This entry is about one T cell receptor beta chain. Its antigen is not identified. This specimen comes from a study of OX40 agonist ivuxolimab in advanced cancers. Study findings and constraints: At 0.1 to 3.0 mg/kg and by week 6, CD4+ and CD8+ T cells in the blood had expanded clonally.

The data were produced by immunoSEQ multiplex PCR, yet TCRdb's version contains in-frame clones alone and is incomplete. The data hold roughly 17,000 clones, with around 78% observed a single time. The V gene's germline CDR1 is SGHTA and CDR2 FQGTGA. The CDR3 runs to 16 residues. Deletions cut 5 bases from V and 6 bases from J, with 17 bases between. This sequence originates from an adult with an advanced solid tumor such as melanoma, head and neck, liver or kidney cancer. The specimen was CD4+ or CD8+ T cells sorted from blood, collected in a trial of the OX40 agonist ivuxolimab. The rearrangement links TRBV7-3 to TRBJ1-6, with D possibly TRBD1 on 5 matching bases. The CDR3 bases are TGTGCCAGCAGCCCGGGGCCCCCTGGTTTTAATTCACCCCTCCACTTT. Translation gives CASSPGPPGFNSPLHF.